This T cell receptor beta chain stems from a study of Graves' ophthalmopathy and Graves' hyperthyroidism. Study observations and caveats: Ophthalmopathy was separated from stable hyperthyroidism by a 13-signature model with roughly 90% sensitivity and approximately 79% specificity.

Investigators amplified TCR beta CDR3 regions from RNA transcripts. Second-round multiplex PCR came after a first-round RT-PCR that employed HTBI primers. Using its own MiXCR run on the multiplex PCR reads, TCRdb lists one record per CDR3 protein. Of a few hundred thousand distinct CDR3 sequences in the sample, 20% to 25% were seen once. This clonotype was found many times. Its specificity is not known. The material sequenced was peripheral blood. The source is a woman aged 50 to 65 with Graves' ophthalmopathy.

The CDR3 spells CASSHSGQETQYF. The CDR3 coding sequence is TGTGCCAGCAGCCATAGCGGGCAAGAGACCCAGTACTTC. This sequence joins TRBV11-2 and TRBJ2-5; 7 positions agree with TRBD2. Germline CDR1 reads SGHAT; CDR2 reads FQNNGV. The CDR3 runs to 13 residues. The V gene end was trimmed by 5 bases and the J gene end by 2 bases; junction bases not matched to a gene: 2.